This T cell receptor beta chain was captured by sequencing in a study of T cells in women clearing cervical HPV infection. In the study overall: Women with histologically confirmed HPV16-related CIN3 or worse, 2 with invasive cancer, served as cases. Controls were women whose single incident HPV16 infection cleared within 12 months without precancer or cancer. Study-wide results and limits: CIN3+ cases had significantly higher TCR repertoire richness than controls, but evenness did not differ.

Germline V gene data show CDR1 as KGHSH and CDR2 as LQKENI. Trimming at V came to 3 bases and at J to 5 bases, leaving 6 bases not matched to a gene. CDR3 size: 15 residues. In regard to this clone: Its antigen is currently unknown. The read ends 3 residues before the CDR3 terminus; that terminus is restored from the germline J gene.

The data were produced by immunoSEQ multiplex PCR, yet TCRdb's version contains in-frame clones alone and is incomplete. The data include tens of thousands of clones; the top ten clones carry around a tenth. The chain couples TRBV18 to TRBJ2-5, with 10 positions matching TRBD1. The sequenced sample was blood buffy coat. The TCR comes from a woman aged 18-70 years with a cervical HPV16 infection that either progressed to CIN3+ or cleared (not recorded which). CDR3 region: CASSPGTGAEETQYF. The part of the CDR3 DNA that was read is TGTGCCAGCTCACCCGGGACAGGGGCCGAGGAGACC.